This T cell receptor beta chain originates from a study of T cell changes during pregnancy in multiple sclerosis. Germline lookup yields CDR1 MNHEY and CDR2 SMNVEV (reference sequence). The length of the CDR3 is 16 residues. Trimming took 0 bases from V and 4 from J; bases not matched to a gene: 6. Only in-frame clones appear in the TCRdb table, and some are missing; sequencing was by immunoSEQ multiplex PCR. The sample includes roughly 89,000 clones, roughly 94% of them seen just once. The chain joins TRBV27 to TRBJ1-5, with 7 bases lining up with TRBD1. This receptor was taken from a female donor in good health, enrolled as a control in a pregnancy study. Specimen: peripheral blood, collected after pregnancy. The CDR3 coding sequence is TGTGCCAGCAGTTTATCCCAGACAGGGAGAAATCAGCCCCAGCATTTT. This gives the protein CASSLSQTGRNQPQHF.